A selection of T cell receptor beta chains follows, all from one sample in a study of blood T cell repertoires in COVID-19. Only in-frame clones appear in the TCRdb table, and some are missing; sequencing was by immunoSEQ multiplex PCR. The sample holds tens of thousands of clones, about 77% seen once. The material sequenced was peripheral blood. The source of these receptors is a man older than 75 with active or convalescent COVID-19. The CDR3 runs from the conserved cysteine through the conserved F or W. A D gene is named only where the DNA matches it firmly. Clone size, where shown, is once, few, many, or a class for clones that have expanded.

j_call v_call d_call clone_size cdr3_nt cdr3_aa
TRBJ1-1 TRBV5-4 NA once TGTGCCAGCAGCCTCGGGCAGGGACTGGGGAACACTGAAGCTTTCTTT CASSLGQGLGNTEAFF
TRBJ2-1 TRBV5-1 NA NA TGCGCCAGCAGCCGGGATGGGGACAATGAGCAGTTCTTC CASSRDGDNEQFF
TRBJ2-3 TRBV7-2 TRBD2 NA TGTGCCAGCAGCCAAGGCGGGGGGCCGGTAGATACGCAGTATTTT CASSQGGGPVDTQYF
TRBJ2-7 TRBV25-1 NA NA TGTGCCAGCAGTATTATACAGGTCTACGAGCAGTACTTC CASSIIQVYEQYF
TRBJ1-1 TRBV6-1 NA NA TGTGCCAGCAGTGAGTTACGGGATGATTTCGAAGCTTTCTTT CASSELRDDFEAFF
TRBJ1-1 TRBV2 NA NA TGTGCCAGCAGTGCCCGTGGGAGCACTGAAGCTTTCTTT CASSARGSTEAFF
TRBJ1-2 TRBV6-2/TRBV6-3 NA once TGTGCCAGCAGTTACTCGAGGAGGGAAGGCGGCTACACCTTC CASSYSRREGGYTF
TRBJ1-1 TRBV7-2 TRBD1 NA TGTGCCAGCAGCTTAGTGGGGACAGGGGGCTATAACACTGAAGCTTTCTTT CASSLVGTGGYNTEAFF
TRBJ1-1 TRBV28 TRBD1 NA TGTGCCAGCAGTACAAACAGGGGGCGTACTGAAGCTTTCTTT CASSTNRGRTEAFF
TRBJ2-7 TRBV9 NA NA TGTGCCAGCAGCGTTGGGGCGGGGCCCTACGAGCAGTACTTC CASSVGAGPYEQYF
TRBJ2-5 TRBV19 NA NA TGTGCCAGTAGCTACAACACAGGGCAAGAGACCCAGTACTTC CASSYNTGQETQYF
TRBJ1-5 TRBV24-1 NA few TGTGCCACCAGTGCTGGGCTAAACAATCAGCCCCAGCATTTT CATSAGLNNQPQHF
TRBJ2-7 TRBV9 TRBD2 NA TGTGCCAGCAGCGTAGTCGGGGAGGGATCCTACGAGCAGTACTTC CASSVVGEGSYEQYF
TRBJ2-1 TRBV27 TRBD1 NA TGTGCCAGCAGACCCCGACAGGGAGCTCGCAATGAGCAGTTCTTC CASRPRQGARNEQFF
TRBJ2-3 TRBV7-8 TRBD2 NA TGTGCCAGCAGTTTAAGACTAGCGGGTCTTTTGGTGGATACGCAGTATTTT CASSLRLAGLLVDTQYF
TRBJ2-7 TRBV12-2 NA once TGTGCAAGTCGCTTAAGAACGGGACATTCCTGCGAGCAGTACTTC CASRLRTGHSCEQYF
TRBJ2-1 TRBV14 NA few TGTGCCAGCAGCCCTCGCGGAGGAATGCGCAATGAGCAGTTCTTC CASSPRGGMRNEQFF
TRBJ2-1 TRBV2 TRBD2 NA TGTGCCAGCAGTGGACTAGCGGGGGTGTACAATGAGCAGTTCTTC CASSGLAGVYNEQFF
TRBJ2-1 TRBV10-3 NA few TGTGCCATCCTCCGCGGCGGGTCCTACAATGAGCAGTTCTTC CAILRGGSYNEQFF
TRBJ2-1 TRBV5-1 NA NA TGCGCCAGCACCTCAGGGTCTAGCTCCTACAATGAGCAGTTCTTC CASTSGSSSYNEQFF
TRBJ1-1 TRBV27 NA few TGTGCCAGCAGTTTATCTAGGAACACTGAAGCTTTCTTT CASSLSRNTEAFF
TRBJ2-7 TRBV28 NA NA TGTGCCAGCAGGGTCCAGCGGGCACCCTACGAGCAGTACTTC CASRVQRAPYEQYF
TRBJ2-3 TRBV10-3 NA once TGTGCCATCAGTGAACCACTAGGTTCACAGAGGGCGCAGTATTTT CAISEPLGSQRAQYF
TRBJ2-7 TRBV5-6 NA NA TGTGCCAGCAGTTCGTACTACGAGCAGTACTTC CASSSYYEQYF
TRBJ2-1 TRBV6-4 NA NA TGTGCCAGCAGTGACCATCGAGGGCACAATGAGCAGTTCTTC CASSDHRGHNEQFF
TRBJ2-3 TRBV24-1 NA NA TGTGCCACCAGTGACTCCCCTAGAGATACGCAGTATTTT CATSDSPRDTQYF
TRBJ2-1 TRBV19 TRBD2 NA TGTGCCAGTACGAGGACTAGCGCGAGCTCCTACAATGAGCAGTTCTTC CASTRTSASSYNEQFF
TRBJ1-2 TRBV3-1/TRBV3-2 TRBD1 NA TGTGCCAGCAGCCAAGAGTTACAGGGGAGCGGCTACACCTTC CASSQELQGSGYTF
TRBJ2-3 TRBV6-1 NA NA TGTGCCAGCAGTGAAGATAGCGCTGATACGCAGTATTTT CASSEDSADTQYF
TRBJ2-1 TRBV6-5 NA NA TGTGCCAGCGGCCGAAATGAGCAGTTCTTC CASGRNEQFF
TRBJ1-1 TRBV28 NA few TGTGCCAGCAGCCAGACAAACACTGAAGCTTTCTTT CASSQTNTEAFF
TRBJ1-4 TRBV2 NA few TGTGCCAGCGAGAAAGACAGAGTTAATGAAAAACTGTTTTTT CASEKDRVNEKLFF
TRBJ2-7 TRBV5-8 NA few TGTGCCAGCGGGACGACAGGATCCTACGAGCAGTACTTC CASGTTGSYEQYF
TRBJ2-6 TRBV19 NA NA TGTGCCAGTAGTAAAGCCACAGGGTCTGGGGCCAACGTCCTGACTTTC CASSKATGSGANVLTF
TRBJ1-3 TRBV3-1/TRBV3-2 NA once TGTGCCAGCAGCCAACCTCACGGGTTCGGGGACACCATATATTTT CASSQPHGFGDTIYF
TRBJ1-1 TRBV18 NA NA TGTGCCAGCTCACCACAGAAGGGACATGTCACTGAAGCTTTCTTT CASSPQKGHVTEAFF
TRBJ2-3 TRBV5-4 NA once TGTGCCAGCAGCTTGGCGGCTAAAGGGGGCACAGATACGCAGTATTTT CASSLAAKGGTDTQYF
TRBJ2-1 TRBV7-6 TRBD2 NA TGTGCCAGCAGCCCCTTGAGCGGGAAGGTTATCAATGAGCAGTTCTTC CASSPLSGKVINEQFF
TRBJ1-4 TRBV29-1 NA NA TGCAGCGTCTTATCAGGGTCCACTAATGAAAAACTGTTTTTT CSVLSGSTNEKLFF
TRBJ1-2 TRBV18 TRBD1 few TGTGCCAGCTCACCACAGACAGGGGCCAGGGGCTACACCTTC CASSPQTGARGYTF
TRBJ2-2 TRBV19 TRBD1 few TGTGCCAGTAGTTGGGGACAGGGGCCCGGGGAGCTGTTTTTT CASSWGQGPGELFF
TRBJ2-7 TRBV5-1 NA NA TGCGCCAGCAGCTTGGTCCGGGAGAGTTCCCTCGAGCAGTACTTC CASSLVRESSLEQYF
TRBJ1-1 TRBV18 NA few TGTGCCAGCTCACGGGCAGGGGACACTGAAGCTTTCTTT CASSRAGDTEAFF
TRBJ2-3 TRBV11-3 NA NA TGTGCCAGCAGCTTGGGTGGGGGCCCAGATACGCAGTATTTT CASSLGGGPDTQYF
TRBJ1-1 TRBV4-1 NA few TGCGCCAGCAGTCCCTTGGTGAGCACTGAAGCTTTCTTT CASSPLVSTEAFF
TRBJ1-1 TRBV19 TRBD1 NA TGTGCCAGTAGTCTTTGGACAGGGGTTGGTGGCACTGAAGCTTTCTTT CASSLWTGVGGTEAFF
TRBJ2-3 TRBV2 NA once TGTGCCAGCAACAGGGCCCTCCTCGGTCCTACGCAGTATTTT CASNRALLGPTQYF
TRBJ2-5 TRBV7-3 TRBD2 NA TGTGCCAGCAGCTTATTCCGGGGGGGCCAGGAGACCCAGTACTTC CASSLFRGGQETQYF
TRBJ2-5 TRBV29-1 NA once TGCAGCGGTACCGCCCTGGCTAGCGTCGAGACCCAGTACTTC CSGTALASVETQYF
TRBJ1-4 TRBV21-1 NA NA TGTGCCAGCAGCTCTAGGACAGGTTTCTCGTTTTTT CASSSRTGFSFF
TRBJ1-2 TRBV12-3/TRBV12-4 TRBD1 NA TGTGCCAGCAGCCCGACAGGGACTGGCTACACCTTC CASSPTGTGYTF